This section outlines one T cell receptor beta chain sequence together with its context. Sequencing used immunoSEQ multiplex PCR; TCRdb keeps in-frame clones, though not all of them. The sample has around 20,000 clones, around 63% seen once. The sample is drawn from a study of somatic mutations in cytotoxic T cells in rheumatoid arthritis. Across the study: Each patient's diagnosis was followed right away by a blood draw (30 ml EDTA), before any treatment. Selected T-cell populations stained with V beta antibodies were isolated by flow sorting to nearly 100% purity; these included V beta1+ cells subjected to TCRB sequencing.

Germline CDR1 is SGHAT and CDR2 is FQNNGV. The germline V and J ends were trimmed by 5 bases and 1 base, with 14 bases remaining between them. The CDR3 has 16 residues. Sequencing was carried out using CD8+ T cells sorted from blood. This clonotype was sampled from an adult with rheumatoid arthritis. The chain recombines TRBV11-2 with TRBJ1-4; D possibly corresponds to TRBD1 (6 bases). For the CDR3, the DNA is TGTGCCAGCAGCCCTGGGACAACAAGAACTAATGAAAAACTGTTTTTT. Its translation is CASSPGTTRTNEKLFF.